The 19 T cell receptor beta chains listed next were all sequenced from one sample in a study of identical twins. TCRdb reprocessed the 5' RACE reads with MiXCR, giving one entry per CDR3 protein. Here the sample spans around 490,000 distinct CDR3 sequences, 20% to 25% being singletons. Separately, the same data were catalogued under a study of yellow fever vaccine responses in identical twins.

Sequenced input: CD4+ T cells sorted from blood. The receptors here all came from a young woman in good health.

This clonotype has only a few counts. This rearrangement joins TRBV5-1 to TRBJ1-1, with 7 bases aligning to TRBD1. This CDR3 comprises 18 residues. The V gene's germline CDR1 is SGHRS and CDR2 YFSETQ. V was pared by 0 bases and J by 1 base, with 12 bases of the junction left unmatched. The CDR3 loop reads CASSLDTGVGRGNTEAFF. The CDR3 bases are TGCGCCAGCAGCTTGGACACAGGGGTTGGGAGGGGGAACACTGAAGCTTTCTTT.

This rearrangement joins TRBV2 to TRBJ2-5; D gene unclear. V was trimmed by 7 bases and J by 1 base, leaving 19 bases between them. This CDR3 region has 16 residues. Germline V lookup: CDR1 SNHLY, CDR2 FYNNEI. CDR3 bases: TGTGCCAGCACCGATGGGCTAGGCGTAATCCAAGAGACCCAGTACTTC. Translating gives CASTDGLGVIQETQYF.

At least ten counts were recorded for this clonotype. The chain employs TRBV29-1 and TRBJ2-2; TRBD2 matches 7 bases. The CDR3 contains 14 residues. CDR1 is SQVTM, CDR2 ANQGSEA, per germline. J was trimmed by 2 bases and V by 6 bases; bases with no gene match: 6. The CDR3 nucleotides are TGCAGCGTCCGCGGGAGCTATAACACCGGGGAGCTGTTTTTT. Translation gives CSVRGSYNTGELFF.

J is TRBJ2-5 and V is TRBV12-3 or TRBV12-4; 12 bases map to TRBD2. The J segment lost 4 bases and the V segment lost 8 bases, leaving 11 bases of the junction unmatched. The CDR3 is 16 amino acids. CDR3: CASALAGGPGGETQYF. For the CDR3, the DNA is TGTGCCAGCGCCCTAGCGGGGGGGCCGGGCGGAGAGACCCAGTACTTC.

In its sample, this clonotype was seen a few times. The chain is built from TRBV11-2 and TRBJ1-1; D remains ambiguous. Deletions cut 1 base from V and 0 bases from J, with 6 bases between. Germline V gene lookup returns CDR1 SGHAT and CDR2 FQNNGV. The CDR3 has 14 amino acids. As DNA, the CDR3 is TGTGCCAGCAGCTTAGCTTTCATGAACACTGAAGCTTTCTTT. Translation gives CASSLAFMNTEAFF.

The V gene is TRBV7-9, the J gene TRBJ2-7; 13 positions agree with TRBD2. Per the germline V gene, CDR1 is SEHNR and CDR2 is FQNEAQ (reference sequence). The CDR3 runs 17 residues. V was pared by 5 bases and J by 2 bases, with 9 bases of the junction left unmatched. Written as DNA, the CDR3 is TGTGCCAGCAGCCAACCCACCGGGACTAGCGGGACCTACGAGCAGTACTTC. Residues: CASSQPTGTSGTYEQYF.

This clonotype was picked up a small number of times. The chain uses TRBV7-9 and TRBJ2-7, with 7 bases aligning to TRBD1. The V gene's germline CDR1 is SEHNR and CDR2 FQNEAQ (reference sequence). This CDR3 has 13 amino acids. V trimming: 2 bases; J trimming: 4 bases; junction bases outside the gene matches: 2. CDR3 DNA: TGTGCCAGCAGCTTATCACAGGGGTACGAGCAGTACTTC. Translation: CASSLSQGYEQYF. Drawing the rest from reference TRBV7-9 and TRBJ2-7, the complete variable domain is DTGVSQNPRHKITKRGQNVTFRCDPISEHNRLYWYRQTLGQGPEFLTYFQNEAQLEKSRLLSDRFSAERPKGSFSTLEIQRTEQGDSAMYLCASSLSQGYEQYFGPGTRLTVT.

The J gene is TRBJ2-1, the V gene TRBV27; D may be TRBD1 (5 bases). The CDR3 is made up of 15 amino acids. V was shortened by 5 bases and J by 0 bases, with 11 bases between the two germline ends. Germline CDR1 and CDR2: MNHEY and SMNVEV (reference sequence). The CDR3 nucleotides are TGTGCCAGCAGTCGACAGTTAAGCTCCTACAATGAGCAGTTCTTC. Protein product: CASSRQLSSYNEQFF.

This clonotype has only a few counts. This chain links TRBV20-1 with TRBJ2-2; D is perhaps TRBD2 (5 bases). CDR1 is DFQATT and CDR2 is SNEGSKA in the germline V gene (reference sequence). This CDR3 is 13 amino acids long. The V gene lost 2 bases and the J gene lost 6 bases, with 10 bases spanning the gap. CDR3 sequence: CSARLASAGELFF. CDR3 DNA sequence: TGCAGTGCTAGACTAGCAAGCGCCGGGGAGCTGTTTTTT.

This chain joins TRBV12-3 or TRBV12-4 and TRBJ2-1; 9 bases line up with TRBD1. V trimming: 6 bases; J trimming: 4 bases; junction bases outside the gene matches: 7. The CDR3 length is 15 residues. The DNA for the CDR3 is TGTGCCAGCAGATTCGGACAGGGGAGGTACAATGAGCAGTTCTTC. It is translated as CASRFGQGRYNEQFF.

The chain is built from TRBV29-1 and TRBJ1-4; the D gene is possibly TRBD1 (5 bases). V was pared by 4 bases and J by 4 bases, with 13 bases between. Germline V gene lookup returns CDR1 SQVTM and CDR2 ANQGSEA. The CDR3 contains 14 residues. This chain's CDR3 is CSVGMGRINEKLFF. CDR3 sequence (DNA): TGCAGCGTTGGGATGGGACGGATTAATGAAAAACTGTTTTTT.

This clonotype was counted a few times. The genes are TRBV5-1 and TRBJ2-4; D unclear. Trimming cost V 5 bases and J 2 bases, with 14 bases left between them. CDR1 is SGHRS and CDR2 is YFSETQ in the germline V gene. The CDR3 is 15 residues long. As DNA, the CDR3 is TGCGCCAGCAGTTCGGCCGGAGAAACCAAAAACATTCAGTACTTC. It yields the protein CASSSAGETKNIQYF.

This chain connects TRBV5-1 to TRBJ2-1, with 15 bases identical to TRBD2. Per the germline V gene, CDR1 is SGHRS and CDR2 is YFSETQ. The CDR3 has 15 residues. The V and J ends lost 7 bases and 3 bases, in that order; junction bases with no gene match: 2. CDR3 loop: CASGLAGGYYNEQFF. CDR3 DNA sequence: TGCGCCAGCGGACTAGCGGGAGGGTACTACAATGAGCAGTTCTTC.

The chain uses TRBV7-2 and TRBJ2-2; a weak D match, TRBD2 (6 bases). The CDR3 consists of 14 residues. Germline assignment: CDR1 SGHTA and CDR2 FQGNSA. The ends were cut back, 4 bases at V and 4 bases at J, with 10 bases in the middle. CDR3 sequence reads: CASSSGLTTGELFF. In nucleotides, the CDR3 is TGTGCCAGCAGCTCCGGACTAACCACCGGGGAGCTGTTTTTT.

This clonotype appeared many times. The chain uses TRBV27 and TRBJ2-3; 13 nucleotides match TRBD2. Germline loops: CDR1 MNHEY, CDR2 SMNVEV (reference sequence). CDR3 size: 14 residues. The J segment lost 9 bases and the V segment lost 10 bases, leaving 10 bases of the junction unmatched. Here the CDR3 reads CATARTSGRDTQYF. For the CDR3, the DNA is TGTGCCACTGCTCGGACTAGCGGGAGAGACACGCAGTATTTT.

The chain employs TRBV9 and TRBJ2-3; 12 nucleotides match TRBD1. Germline V gene lookup returns CDR1 SGDLS and CDR2 YYNGEE. Germline trimming cut 3 bases from V and 1 base from J; bases unmatched to any gene: 3. The CDR3 consists of 16 residues. CDR3 nucleotide sequence: TGTGCCAGCAGCGACGGGACAGGGGGCGGCACAGATACGCAGTATTTT. Protein sequence: CASSDGTGGGTDTQYF.

This clonotype was seen a single time. This chain uses TRBV11-2 with TRBJ1-1; D not certain. V was shortened by 0 bases and J by 6 bases, with 8 bases between the two germline ends. Per the germline V gene, CDR1 is SGHAT and CDR2 is FQNNGV. CDR3 size: 13 residues. The CDR3 DNA reads TGTGCCAGCAGCTTAGATCGAAGTCCTGAAGCTTTCTTT. Amino acids: CASSLDRSPEAFF.

This clonotype has just a few counts. The chain combines TRBV15 with TRBJ1-2; D is unclear. The CDR3 is made up of 15 amino acids. V lost 0 bases and J lost 7, with 15 bases in between. Germline CDR1 and CDR2: LNHNV and YYDKDF (reference sequence). The CDR3 DNA sequence: TGTGCCACCAGCAGAGATTCTTGGAGGGAGACTGGCTACACCTTC. This translates into CATSRDSWRETGYTF.

The CDR3, as DNA: TGCGCCAGCAGCCGTGGGCAGAGCTCTAGCACAGATACGCAGTATTTT. Its translation: CASSRGQSSSTDTQYF. This chain links TRBV4-1 with TRBJ2-3; D gene uncertain. The germline V and J ends were trimmed by 4 bases and 0 bases, with 14 bases remaining between them. Germline assignment: CDR1 MGHRA and CDR2 YSYEKL. The CDR3 is 16 amino acids.